The clone carrying this T cell receptor beta chain was seen once. Its antigen remains unknown. Profiling relied on immunoSEQ multiplex PCR, and the TCRdb table lists in-frame clones only, not all of them. The sample shows roughly 200,000 clones, about 86% of them seen only once. The CDR3 runs 13 residues. V dropped 0 bases and J dropped 4 bases, with 6 bases sitting between them. The germline V gene has CDR1 KGHSH and CDR2 LQKENI. The sample is drawn from a study of cytomegalovirus exposure and HLA in healthy donors. Regarding the study as a whole: The study designated 150 to 200 TCR beta chains cytomegalovirus-associated. Cytomegalovirus status was reportedly diagnosed by the classifier with high specificity and sensitivity. The majority of TCR sequences were rare, yet some public TCRs appeared in many donors.

The validation cohort, a group of over a hundred subjects, included the donors and was separate from the approximately 680-subject first cohort. This TCR was sampled from a woman under 30 in good health and CMV-seropositive. The V and J genes are TRBV18 and TRBJ2-5, with no clear D. The sequencing sample was made of PBMCs. The CDR3 protein is CASSPPNGETQYF. CDR3 in DNA: TGTGCCAGCTCACCACCGAACGGAGAGACCCAGTACTTC. Together with reference TRBV18 and TRBJ2-5, the CDR3 gives the full variable domain: NAGVMQNPRHLVRRRGQEARLRCSPMKGHSHVYWYRQLPEEGLKFMVYLQKENIIDESGMPKERFSAEFPKEGPSILRIQQVVRGDSAAYFCASSPPNGETQYFGPGTRLLVL.